This TCR beta chain emerged from a study of CD4 T cells in relation to SARS-CoV-2 and coronaviruses (dated by TCRdb to the early 2020s). In the study overall: In the ViraFEST assay, PBMCs were cultured with antigen for ten to eleven days, after which TCR beta CDR3s were sequenced to identify clonal expansions specific to the antigen. An HIV-1 Nef peptide pool or a no-peptide culture served as the negative reference condition. Using patient-derived lymphoblastoid cell lines, the shared crossreactive spike epitopes were mapped to their HLA restriction. The study assessed, at the TCR clonotype level, memory CD4+ T cell crossreactivity between SARS-CoV-2 and common cold coronavirus spike proteins. The Adaptive Biotechnologies TCR-sequencing kit was used for samples from a few pre-COVID donors and for the naive versus memory experiments, whereas the other data were Illumina-based. A different TCR-beta assay, based on Illumina, was used to sequence expansion assays from other donors in the study. The study at large found these results: No donor contributed both pre-pandemic and post-infection samples, which limited tracing the source of pre-existing responses. Roughly 64% of donors had memory CD4+ clonotypes that crossrecognized SARS-CoV-2 and at least one common cold coronavirus spike. Crossreactive clones showed significantly weaker SARS-CoV-2-driven expansion than monoreactive clones, consistent with antigenic imprinting. Small numbers of patients and of tested TCRs were a limitation of the study. Crossreactivity analysis was centred on spike protein, so crossreactivity against other viral proteins was not assessed.

In the case of this clone: Its cognate antigen has yet to be identified. No quality values exist for individual bases; no much larger clone is one base distant.

CD4+ T cells from unexposed donors were collected before the COVID-19 pandemic (2011-2018). The EasySep CD4+ T cell isolation kit was used to isolate CD4+ T cells once the cultures had run for roughly 10 days. As cell number allowed, CD4+ T cells from unexposed donors were tested for reactivity to SARS-CoV-2 S and N and to four common cold coronavirus spike pools. PBMCs were cultured at under 2.5 million per well in IMDM supplemented with around 4.7% human AB serum and 7.5 to 10 IU/ml IL-2. Half of the culture medium was replaced with fresh IL-2-containing medium on days 3 and 7. Triplicate replicate wells were generally used for each peptide culture condition. The leukapheresis product used for the unexposed donors was purchased from a commercial source. Ficoll-Paque PLUS gradient centrifugation was used to isolate PBMCs from either whole blood or leukapheresis product. PBMCs were either cryopreserved at -140°C or used fresh in the expansion assay. The QIAamp Micro DNA Kit was used to extract genomic DNA from the CD4+ T cells.

Receptor amplification or capture employed the immunoSEQ multiplex PCR assay. In the original analysis: During preprocessing, nonproductive sequences were removed, as were CDR3s that did not start with C, did not end with F or W, or were shorter than 7 amino acids. The MANAFEST web app was used to call antigen-specific clonotypes on the basis of expansion compared with the reference and with other culture wells. A clone was considered positive if significant expansion relative to the reference culture was observed in 2 of 3 replicate wells at an FDR below 0.05. To be called positive, a clone also had to show significant expansion compared with every other tandem well and an odds ratio greater than 5. CDR3 homology was quantified as pairwise Levenshtein distance, calculated with the stringdist R package after three terminal residues were trimmed from each end. The immuneACCESS repertoire file appears here via TCRdb, limited to in-frame rearrangements. These files lack a portion of the clones; in checked studies, under half of the deficit traces to unresolved V genes, and the cause of the others is not known. That table is the source of V, J and clone size, and D and trimming were worked out from the DNA. Here the sample has roughly 18,000 clones; about four fifths occur a single time. 31% of the sample belongs to the ten largest clones.

CDR3 length: 14 amino acids, cysteine to phenylalanine. Just CDR3 DNA is preserved here, 42 bases in frame from base 1. The germline V gene provides CDR1 SGHVS and CDR2 FNYEAQ. Trimming accounts for 5 bases at V and 3 bases at J, while the number of junction bases matched to no gene is 6. This clonotype was sampled from a human donor in good health. Sequencing input: CD4+ T cells from PBMCs, cultured in vitro. The sequence is built from TRBV7-6 and TRBJ2-7; 8 central bases correspond to TRBD2. The nucleotide sequence is TGTGCCAGCAGCCCCCAGACTAGCGTCTACGAGCAGTACTTC. Translation gives CASSPQTSVYEQYF.